Listed below are T cell receptor beta chains from one sample, sequenced in a study of shared clonotypes between healthy human individuals. The assay was immunoSEQ multiplex PCR, and TCRdb's table has in-frame clones only and misses some. The sample contains 550,000 to 700,000 clones, 60% to 75% of which appear only once. The sample comprised memory CD4+ T cells sorted from blood. The source is a woman in her thirties in good health. Each CDR3 is given without its conserved first and last residue. Each record gives: CDR3 protein, clone size, V gene. Only part of the rows carry a size: once, few, many, or a class if the clone is expanded.

ASSFSVAVGELF | . | TRBV28
ASSSDRGGETQY | once | TRBV5-1
ASSRGGENTEAF | . | TRBV2
ASRPKIRDKRTGELF | few | TRBV28
ASSLVHSDEKLF | few | TRBV5-1
ASKWSSGSNEQF | few | TRBV2
ASRSSGGDEKLF | . | TRBV28
ASSSSPGYNEQF | . | TRBV7-7
ASSTLAGGDTQY | . | TRBV7-6
ASTQWATGNEKLF | once | TRBV25-1
ASTGADTEAF | . | TRBV28
ASSRDGGNTGELF | . | TRBV6-1
ASSEKGPKYGYT | . | TRBV25-1
ASSLLSGANTGELF | . | TRBV11-2
ASSLTSGAYNEQF | . | TRBV5-1
ASSPYAGRAGSYEQY | . | TRBV27
ASSKVRPNFYGYT | . | TRBV21-1
ASSAAGGYTYEQY | . | TRBV28
ASSAWGVGTEAF | . | TRBV2
ASSLVKGGQPQH | . | TRBV7-8
ASSPGQGKPQH | . | TRBV28